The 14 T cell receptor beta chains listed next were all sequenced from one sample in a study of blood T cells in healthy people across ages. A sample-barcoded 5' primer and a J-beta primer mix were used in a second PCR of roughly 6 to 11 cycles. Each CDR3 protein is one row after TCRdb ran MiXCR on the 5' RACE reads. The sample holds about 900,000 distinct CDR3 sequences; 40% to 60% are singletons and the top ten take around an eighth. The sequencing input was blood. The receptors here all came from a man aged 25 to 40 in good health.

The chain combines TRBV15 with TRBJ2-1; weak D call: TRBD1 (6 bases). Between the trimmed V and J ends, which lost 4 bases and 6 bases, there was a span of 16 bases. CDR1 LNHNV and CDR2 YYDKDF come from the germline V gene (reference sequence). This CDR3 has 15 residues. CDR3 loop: CATSTSPDRSNEQFF. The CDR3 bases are TGTGCCACCAGCACAAGCCCGGACAGAAGCAATGAGCAGTTCTTC. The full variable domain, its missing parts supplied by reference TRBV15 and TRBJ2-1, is DAMVIQNPRYQVTQFGKPVTLSCSQTLNHNVMYWYQQKSSQAPKLLFHYYDKDFNNEADTPDNFQSRRPNTSFCFLDIRSPGLGDTAMYLCATSTSPDRSNEQFFGPGTRLTVL.

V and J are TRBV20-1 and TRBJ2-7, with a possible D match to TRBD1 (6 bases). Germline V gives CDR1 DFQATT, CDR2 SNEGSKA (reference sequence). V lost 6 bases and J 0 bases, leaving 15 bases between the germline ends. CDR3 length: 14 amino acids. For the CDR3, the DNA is TGCAGTGCAATAGACAGGATGAGCTCCTACGAGCAGTACTTC. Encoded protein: CSAIDRMSSYEQYF.

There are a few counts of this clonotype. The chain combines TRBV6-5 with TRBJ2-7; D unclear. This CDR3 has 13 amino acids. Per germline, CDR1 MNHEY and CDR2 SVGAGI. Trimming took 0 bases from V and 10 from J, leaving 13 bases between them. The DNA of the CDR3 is TGTGCCAGCAGTTACTCAGGCCAGGCCGACCAGTACTTC. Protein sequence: CASSYSGQADQYF.

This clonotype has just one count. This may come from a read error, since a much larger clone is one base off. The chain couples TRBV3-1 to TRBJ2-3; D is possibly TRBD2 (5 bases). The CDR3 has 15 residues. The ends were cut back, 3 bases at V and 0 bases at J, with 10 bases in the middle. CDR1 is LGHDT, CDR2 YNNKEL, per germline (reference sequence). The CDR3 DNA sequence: TGTGCCAGCAGCCATACTAGAGGGAGCACAGATACGCAGTATTTT. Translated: CASSHTRGSTDTQYF.

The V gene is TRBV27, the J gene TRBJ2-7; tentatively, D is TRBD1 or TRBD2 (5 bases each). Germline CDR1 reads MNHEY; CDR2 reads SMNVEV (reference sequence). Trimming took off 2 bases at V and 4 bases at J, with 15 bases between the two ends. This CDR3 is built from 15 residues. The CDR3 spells CASSLPGTPEYEQYF. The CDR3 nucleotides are TGTGCCAGCAGTTTACCCGGGACGCCCGAATACGAGCAGTACTTC.

In DNA form, the CDR3 reads TGCAGTGCTCATCCTGGACAGGGATGGAACACTGAAGCTTTCTTT. Protein product: CSAHPGQGWNTEAFF. This chain links TRBV20-1 with TRBJ1-1, with 8 bases aligning to TRBD1. The V segment lost 5 bases and the J segment 1 base; nucleotides outside the gene matches: 9. CDR1 DFQATT and CDR2 SNEGSKA come from the germline V gene (reference sequence). The CDR3 contains 15 residues.

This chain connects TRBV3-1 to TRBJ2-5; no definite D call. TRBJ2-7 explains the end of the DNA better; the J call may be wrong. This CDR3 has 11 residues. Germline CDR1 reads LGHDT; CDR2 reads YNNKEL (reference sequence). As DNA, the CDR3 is TGTGCCAGCAGGTCTATGAACGAGCAGTACTTC. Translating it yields CASRSMNEQYF.

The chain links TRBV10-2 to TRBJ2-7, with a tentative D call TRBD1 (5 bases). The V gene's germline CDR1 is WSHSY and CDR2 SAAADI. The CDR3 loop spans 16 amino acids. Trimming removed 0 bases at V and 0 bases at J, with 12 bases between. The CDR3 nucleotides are TGCGCCAGCAGTGAGTCCAATCAGGGTAACTCCTACGAGCAGTACTTC. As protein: CASSESNQGNSYEQYF.

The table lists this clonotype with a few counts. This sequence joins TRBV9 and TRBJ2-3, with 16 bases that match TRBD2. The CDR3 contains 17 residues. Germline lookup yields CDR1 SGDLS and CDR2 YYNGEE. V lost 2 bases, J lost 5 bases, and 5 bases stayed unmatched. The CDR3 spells CASSVSGTSGGGDTQYF. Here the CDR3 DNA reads TGTGCCAGCAGCGTCTCCGGGACTAGCGGGGGGGGAGATACGCAGTATTTT. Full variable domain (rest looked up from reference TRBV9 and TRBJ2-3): DSGVTQTPKHLITATGQRVTLRCSPRSGDLSVYWYQQSLDQGLQFLIQYYNGEERAKGNILERFSAQQFPDLHSELNLSSLELGDSALYFCASSVSGTSGGGDTQYFGPGTRLTVL.

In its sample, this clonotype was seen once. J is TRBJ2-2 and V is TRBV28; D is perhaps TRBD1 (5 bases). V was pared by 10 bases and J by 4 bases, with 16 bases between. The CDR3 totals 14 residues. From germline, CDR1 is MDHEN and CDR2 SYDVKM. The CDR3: CATCGAAGTGELFF. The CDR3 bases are TGTGCCACCTGTGGGGCTGCAGGCACCGGGGAGCTGTTTTTT.

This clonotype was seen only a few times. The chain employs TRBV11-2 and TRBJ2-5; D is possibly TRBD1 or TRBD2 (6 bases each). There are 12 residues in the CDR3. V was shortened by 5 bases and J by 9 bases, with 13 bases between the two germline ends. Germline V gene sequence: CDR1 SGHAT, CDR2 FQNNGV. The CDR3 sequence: CASSLQGGSQYF. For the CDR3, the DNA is TGTGCCAGCAGCCTCCAAGGGGGGTCCCAGTACTTC.

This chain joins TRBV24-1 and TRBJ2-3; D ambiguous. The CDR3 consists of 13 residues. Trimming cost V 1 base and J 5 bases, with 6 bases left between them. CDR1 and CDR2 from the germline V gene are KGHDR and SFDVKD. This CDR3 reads CATSDFLRDTQYF. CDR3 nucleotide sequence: TGTGCCACCAGTGATTTTCTCCGAGATACGCAGTATTTT.

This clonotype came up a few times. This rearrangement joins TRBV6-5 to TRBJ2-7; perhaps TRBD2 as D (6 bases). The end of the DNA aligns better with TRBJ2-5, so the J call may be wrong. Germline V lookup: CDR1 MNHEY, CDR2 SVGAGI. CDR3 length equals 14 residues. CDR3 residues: CASKTAGWEETQYF. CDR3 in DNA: TGTGCCAGCAAGACCGCGGGGTGGGAAGAGACCCAGTACTTC.

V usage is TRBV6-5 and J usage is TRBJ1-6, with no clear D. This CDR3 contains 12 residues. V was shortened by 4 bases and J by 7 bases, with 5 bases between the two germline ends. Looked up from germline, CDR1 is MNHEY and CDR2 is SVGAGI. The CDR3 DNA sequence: TGTGCCAGCAGTTCCCTAAATTCACCCCTCCACTTT. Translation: CASSSLNSPLHF.